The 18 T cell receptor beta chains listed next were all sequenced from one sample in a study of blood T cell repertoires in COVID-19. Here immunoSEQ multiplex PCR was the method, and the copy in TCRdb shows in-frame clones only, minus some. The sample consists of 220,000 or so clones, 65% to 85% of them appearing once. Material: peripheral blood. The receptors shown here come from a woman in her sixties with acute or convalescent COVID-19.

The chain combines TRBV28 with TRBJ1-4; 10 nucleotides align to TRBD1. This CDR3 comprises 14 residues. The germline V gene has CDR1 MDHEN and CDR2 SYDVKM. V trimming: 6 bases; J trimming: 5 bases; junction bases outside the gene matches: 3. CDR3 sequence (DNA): TGTGCCAGCAGCCGGACAGGGGGAAATGAAAAACTGTTTTTT. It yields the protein CASSRTGGNEKLFF.

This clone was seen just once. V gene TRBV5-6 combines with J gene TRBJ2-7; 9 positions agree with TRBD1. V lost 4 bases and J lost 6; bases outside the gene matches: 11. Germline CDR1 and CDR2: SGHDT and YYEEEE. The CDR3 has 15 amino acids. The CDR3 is CASSPGQGRIGEQYF. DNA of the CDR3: TGTGCCAGCAGCCCGGGACAGGGAAGGATTGGCGAGCAGTACTTC.

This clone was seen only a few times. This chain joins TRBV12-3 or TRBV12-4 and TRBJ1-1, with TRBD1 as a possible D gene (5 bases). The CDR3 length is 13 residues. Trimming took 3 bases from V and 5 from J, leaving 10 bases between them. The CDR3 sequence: CASSLTVVTEAFF. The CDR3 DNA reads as TGTGCCAGCAGTTTGACAGTGGTGACTGAAGCTTTCTTT.

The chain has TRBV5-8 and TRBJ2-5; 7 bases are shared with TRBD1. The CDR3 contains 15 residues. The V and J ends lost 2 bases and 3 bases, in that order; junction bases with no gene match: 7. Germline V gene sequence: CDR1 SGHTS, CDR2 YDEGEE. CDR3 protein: CASSFLGQIEETQYF. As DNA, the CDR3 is TGTGCCAGCAGCTTTTTGGGACAGATAGAAGAGACCCAGTACTTC.

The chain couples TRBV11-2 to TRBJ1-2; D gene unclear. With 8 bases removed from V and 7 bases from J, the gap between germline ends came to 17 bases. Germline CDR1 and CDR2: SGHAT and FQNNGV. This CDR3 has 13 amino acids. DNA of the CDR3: TGTGCCAGCGCCTCCGGGGTTTGGGGTGGCTACACCTTC. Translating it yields CASASGVWGGYTF. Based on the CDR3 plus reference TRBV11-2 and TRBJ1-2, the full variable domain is EAGVAQSPRYKIIEKRQSVAFWCNPISGHATLYWYQQILGQGPKLLIQFQNNGVVDDSQLPKDRFSAERLKGVDSTLKIQPAKLEDSAVYLCASASGVWGGYTFGSGTRLTVV.

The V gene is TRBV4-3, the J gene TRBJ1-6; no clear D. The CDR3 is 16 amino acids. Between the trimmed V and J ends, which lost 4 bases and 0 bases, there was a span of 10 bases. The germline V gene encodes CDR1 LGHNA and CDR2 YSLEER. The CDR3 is CASSLWASSYNSPLHF. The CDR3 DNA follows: TGCGCCAGCAGCCTTTGGGCAAGCTCCTATAATTCACCCCTCCACTTT.

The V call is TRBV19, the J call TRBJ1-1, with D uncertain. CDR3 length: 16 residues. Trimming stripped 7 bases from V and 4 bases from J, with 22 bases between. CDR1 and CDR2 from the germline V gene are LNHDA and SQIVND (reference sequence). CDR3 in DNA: TGTGCCAGTACAGAGAGGCGTAGTGGTTTTTTCACTGAAGCTTTCTTT. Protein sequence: CASTERRSGFFTEAFF.

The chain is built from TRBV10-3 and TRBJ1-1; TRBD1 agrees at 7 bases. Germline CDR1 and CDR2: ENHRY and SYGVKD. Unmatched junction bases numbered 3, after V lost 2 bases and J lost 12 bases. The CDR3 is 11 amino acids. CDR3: CAISEGRGTFF. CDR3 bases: TGTGCCATCAGTGAGGGCAGGGGGACTTTCTTT.

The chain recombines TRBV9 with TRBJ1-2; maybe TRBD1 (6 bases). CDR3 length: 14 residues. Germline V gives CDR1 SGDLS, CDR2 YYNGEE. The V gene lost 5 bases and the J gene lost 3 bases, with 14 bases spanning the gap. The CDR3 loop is CASSGGGYYYGYTF. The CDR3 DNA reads TGTGCCAGCAGTGGGGGGGGCTATTACTATGGCTACACCTTC.

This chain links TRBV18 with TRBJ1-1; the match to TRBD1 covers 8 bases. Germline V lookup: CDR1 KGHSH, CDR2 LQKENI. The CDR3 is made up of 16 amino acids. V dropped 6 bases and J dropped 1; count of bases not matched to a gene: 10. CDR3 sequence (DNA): TGTGCCAGCTCTCGGGGGGCGGGACAGGCGAACACTGAAGCTTTCTTT. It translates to CASSRGAGQANTEAFF.

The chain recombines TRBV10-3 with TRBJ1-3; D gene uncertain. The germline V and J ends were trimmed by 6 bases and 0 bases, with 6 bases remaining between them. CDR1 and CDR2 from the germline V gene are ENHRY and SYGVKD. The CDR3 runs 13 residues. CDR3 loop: CAIRQASGNTIYF. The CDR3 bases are TGTGCCATCAGGCAGGCCTCTGGAAACACCATATATTTT.

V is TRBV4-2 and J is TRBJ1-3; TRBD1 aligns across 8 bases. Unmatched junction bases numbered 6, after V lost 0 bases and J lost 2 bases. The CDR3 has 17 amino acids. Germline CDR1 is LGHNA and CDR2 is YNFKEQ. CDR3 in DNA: TGTGCCAGCAGCCAAGATCATGTCAGGGGGCCTGGAAACACCATATATTTT. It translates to CASSQDHVRGPGNTIYF.

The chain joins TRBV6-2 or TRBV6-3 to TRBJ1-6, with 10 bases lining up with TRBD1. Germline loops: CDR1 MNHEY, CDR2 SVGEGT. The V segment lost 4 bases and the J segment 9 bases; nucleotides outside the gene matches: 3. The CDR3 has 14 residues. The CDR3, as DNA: TGTGCCAGCAGTTGGGGACAGGGGAGTTCACCCCTCCACTTT. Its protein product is CASSWGQGSSPLHF.

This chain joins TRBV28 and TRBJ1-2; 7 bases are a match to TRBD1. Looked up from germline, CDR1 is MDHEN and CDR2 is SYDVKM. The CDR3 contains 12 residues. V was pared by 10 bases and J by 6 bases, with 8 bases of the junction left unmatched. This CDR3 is CATGRQGNGYTF. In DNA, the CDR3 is TGTGCCACAGGTAGACAGGGTAATGGCTACACCTTC.

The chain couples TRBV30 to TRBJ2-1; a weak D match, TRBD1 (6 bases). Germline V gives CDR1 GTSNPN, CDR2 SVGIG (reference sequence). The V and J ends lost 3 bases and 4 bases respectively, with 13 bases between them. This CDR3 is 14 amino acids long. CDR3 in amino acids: CAWSLRTAYNEQFF. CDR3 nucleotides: TGTGCCTGGAGCCTGAGGACAGCTTACAATGAGCAGTTCTTC. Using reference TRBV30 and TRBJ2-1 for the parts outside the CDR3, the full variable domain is SQTIHQWPATLVQPVGSPLSLECTVEGTSNPNLYWYRQAAGRGLQLLFYSVGIGQISSEVPQNLSASRPQDRQFILSSKKLLLSDSGFYLCAWSLRTAYNEQFFGPGTRLTVL.

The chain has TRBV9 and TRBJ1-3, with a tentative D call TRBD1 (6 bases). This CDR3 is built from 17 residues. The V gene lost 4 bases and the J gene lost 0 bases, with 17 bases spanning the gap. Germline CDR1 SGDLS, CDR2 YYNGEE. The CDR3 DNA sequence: TGTGCCAGCAGCCCTCATGCTACAGGGAGCTCTGGAAACACCATATATTTT. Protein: CASSPHATGSSGNTIYF.

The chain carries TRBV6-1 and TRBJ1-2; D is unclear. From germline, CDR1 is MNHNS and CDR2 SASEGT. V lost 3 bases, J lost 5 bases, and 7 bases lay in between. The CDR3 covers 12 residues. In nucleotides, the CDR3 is TGTGCCAGCAGTGACAACACATATGGCTACACCTTC. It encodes CASSDNTYGYTF.

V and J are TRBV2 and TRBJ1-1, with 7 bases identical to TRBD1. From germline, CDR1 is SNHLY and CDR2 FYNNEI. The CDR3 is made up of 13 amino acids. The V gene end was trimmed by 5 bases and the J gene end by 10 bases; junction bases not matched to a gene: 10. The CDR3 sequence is CASSRDLTGLAFF. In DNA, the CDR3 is TGTGCCAGCAGTCGAGACCTGACAGGGCTAGCTTTCTTT.